The next 28 T cell receptor beta chains were all read from a single sample in a study of OX40 agonist ivuxolimab in advanced cancers. Clones were read by immunoSEQ multiplex PCR, and TCRdb kept only the in-frame ones, dropping some. There are nearly 70,000 clones in the sample; 83% occur only once, and 1.4% lies in the top ten. The sample consisted of CD4+ or CD8+ T cells sorted from blood, taken in a trial of the OX40 agonist ivuxolimab. Every receptor here comes from an adult with an advanced solid tumor such as melanoma, head and neck, liver or kidney cancer.

This chain connects TRBV14 to TRBJ2-3; 9 bases are shared with TRBD1. The CDR3 is 15 amino acids. The ends lost 2 bases at V and 2 bases at J; junction bases unmatched: 2. Germline V gives CDR1 SGHDN, CDR2 FVKESK. DNA for the CDR3: TGTGCCAGCAGCCAAAACAGGGGGCTCACAGATACGCAGTATTTT. This gives the protein CASSQNRGLTDTQYF.

This clone was seen once. The V gene is TRBV18, the J gene TRBJ1-6, with D uncertain. Trimming removed 3 bases at V and 8 bases at J, with 11 bases between. Germline loops: CDR1 KGHSH, CDR2 LQKENI. The CDR3 consists of 14 residues. CDR3 nucleotide sequence: TGTGCCAGCTCACCCGACGGAGAATATTCACCCCTCCACTTT. It specifies CASSPDGEYSPLHF.

The chain links TRBV6-5 to TRBJ1-4; a possible D gene is TRBD1 (5 bases). This CDR3 is built from 16 residues. The germline V gene has CDR1 MNHEY and CDR2 SVGAGI. V was shortened by 0 bases and J by 5 bases, with 13 bases between the two germline ends. The chain's CDR3 is CASSYSGGRANEKLFF. CDR3 in DNA: TGTGCCAGCAGTTACTCGGGGGGGAGGGCCAATGAAAAACTGTTTTTT.

CDR3 coding DNA: TGCAGCGTTGAAAAGGGACTAGCGGGGGCTGGGTCCTACAATGAGCAGTTCTTC. It yields the protein CSVEKGLAGAGSYNEQFF. The V call is TRBV29-1, the J call TRBJ2-1, with TRBD2 matching 14 bases. Trimming took 2 bases from V and 1 from J; bases not matched to a gene: 7. The CDR3 has 18 residues. Looked up from germline, CDR1 is SQVTM and CDR2 is ANQGSEA.

The chain couples TRBV28 to TRBJ2-7, with TRBD2 matching 7 bases. The germline V gene encodes CDR1 MDHEN and CDR2 SYDVKM. V shed 4 bases, J shed 0 bases, and the junction held 9 bases outside the gene matches. The CDR3 covers 16 residues. Here the CDR3 reads CASSSNLADRSYEQYF. Here the CDR3 DNA reads TGTGCCAGCAGTTCCAACCTAGCGGACCGCTCCTACGAGCAGTACTTC. The full variable domain, with the rest looked up from reference TRBV28 and TRBJ2-7, is DVKVTQSSRYLVKRTGEKVFLECVQDMDHENMFWYRQDPGLGLRLIYFSYDVKMKEKGDIPEGYSVSREKKERFSLILESASTNQTSMYLCASSSNLADRSYEQYFGPGTRLTVT.

The V and J genes are TRBV5-1 and TRBJ2-5; 8 bases are a match to TRBD1. Germline lookup yields CDR1 SGHRS and CDR2 YFSETQ. V was pared by 3 bases and J by 5 bases, with 9 bases of the junction left unmatched. The CDR3 has 15 amino acids. CDR3 in amino acids: CASSSSGQAVETQYF. The CDR3 DNA reads as TGCGCCAGCAGCTCCTCGGGACAGGCGGTGGAGACCCAGTACTTC.

This clone was detected once. The rearrangement links TRBV2 to TRBJ1-2, with 7 bases that match TRBD1. CDR1 and CDR2 from the germline V gene are SNHLY and FYNNEI. CDR3 length equals 13 residues. V lost 6 bases, J lost 6 bases, and 7 bases stayed unmatched. CDR3 nucleotide sequence: TGTGCCAGCAGGGGGACAGCCAGCGATGGCTACACCTTC. Its protein product is CASRGTASDGYTF.

With respect to this clone: One end of the junction does not line up with germline, which may come from a read error. The chain employs TRBV10-1 and TRBJ1-2; D ambiguous. This CDR3 region has 10 residues. From germline, CDR1 is WNHNN and CDR2 SYGVQD (reference sequence). CDR3 DNA sequence: TGTGCCAGCGAGTCGTATGGCTACACCTTC. Protein product: CASESYGYTF.

J is TRBJ1-4 and V is TRBV6-1; the D gene is possibly TRBD1 (5 bases). The CDR3 extends over 17 amino acids. The V gene lost 0 bases and the J gene lost 7 bases, with 18 bases spanning the gap. CDR1 is MNHNS, CDR2 SASEGT, per germline. This chain's CDR3 is CASSEALFRKRGEKLFF. The CDR3 DNA follows: TGTGCCAGCAGTGAAGCGCTTTTTAGGAAAAGGGGTGAAAAACTGTTTTTT.

The chain combines TRBV15 with TRBJ2-5, with 8 bases lining up with TRBD1. The CDR3 has 14 residues. The germline V gene has CDR1 LNHNV and CDR2 YYDKDF (reference sequence). V was pared by 1 base and J by 5 bases, with 3 bases of the junction left unmatched. The CDR3 nucleotides are TGTGCCACCAGCAGAGCGACAGGGGTCGAGACCCAGTACTTC. Its translation is CATSRATGVETQYF.

The chain is built from TRBV29-1 and TRBJ2-3, with D possibly TRBD1 on 5 matching bases. The CDR3 runs 13 residues. Trimming cost V 6 bases and J 0 bases, with 10 bases left between them. CDR1 is SQVTM, CDR2 ANQGSEA, per germline. CDR3 amino acids: CSVLDRSTDTQYF. The CDR3 DNA is TGCAGCGTCCTCGACAGAAGCACAGATACGCAGTATTTT.

The gene calls are TRBV19 and TRBJ2-2, with 9 bases fitting TRBD2. Germline lookup yields CDR1 LNHDA and CDR2 SQIVND (reference sequence). CDR3 size: 15 residues. V was pared by 3 bases and J by 6 bases, with 5 bases of the junction left unmatched. The CDR3 nucleotides read TGTGCCAGTAGTATGCAGCGGGGGGTGTCCGGGGAGCTGTTTTTT. Protein product: CASSMQRGVSGELFF.

V gene TRBV5-1 combines with J gene TRBJ2-5, with D unclear. Germline-derived CDR1 and CDR2 are SGHRS and YFSETQ. The ends were cut back, 2 bases at V and 5 bases at J, with 13 bases in the middle. The CDR3 length is 14 residues. DNA for the CDR3: TGCGCCAGCAGCTTCCCCGATAGGGTCGAGACCCAGTACTTC. It is translated as CASSFPDRVETQYF. Complete variable domain (other parts from reference TRBV5-1 and TRBJ2-5): KAGVTQTPRYLIKTRGQQVTLSCSPISGHRSVSWYQQTPGQGLQFLFEYFSETQRNKGNFPGRFSGRQFSNSRSEMNVSTLELGDSALYLCASSFPDRVETQYFGPGTRLLVL.

The chain joins TRBV2 to TRBJ2-5; no reliable D call. Between the trimmed V and J ends, which lost 9 bases and 5 bases, there was a span of 13 bases. CDR1 and CDR2 from the germline V gene are SNHLY and FYNNEI. This CDR3 has 12 residues. The CDR3 DNA reads TGTGCCAGATCCCTTGAGTCGGAGACCCAGTACTTC. Its translation: CARSLESETQYF.

V and J are TRBV28 and TRBJ1-5; 9 bases line up with TRBD1. V lost 6 bases and J lost 8; bases outside the gene matches: 8. The CDR3 covers 14 residues. Germline loops: CDR1 MDHEN, CDR2 SYDVKM. As DNA, the CDR3 is TGTGCCAGCAGAGTGGGACAGGGAGGAAAGCCCCAGCATTTT. Translating gives CASRVGQGGKPQHF.

By share of the sample, this clone is medium-sized (0.01 to 0.1%). V is TRBV4-2 and J is TRBJ1-2, with D possibly TRBD1 on 6 matching bases. Germline lookup yields CDR1 LGHNA and CDR2 YNFKEQ. V shed 1 base and J shed 6 bases, with 9 bases lying between them. The CDR3 is made up of 13 amino acids. This chain's CDR3 is CASSQVGGNGYTF. The CDR3, as DNA: TGTGCCAGCAGCCAAGTAGGGGGGAATGGCTACACCTTC.

This rearrangement joins TRBV15 to TRBJ2-7; weak D call: TRBD1 (5 bases). This CDR3 region has 12 residues. Trimming stripped 0 bases from V and 6 bases from J, with 6 bases between. The germline V gene has CDR1 LNHNV and CDR2 YYDKDF (reference sequence). CDR3 sequence (DNA): TGTGCCACCAGCAGAGAGACAGCCGAGCAGTACTTC. Its translation is CATSRETAEQYF.

This clone was counted once. The rearrangement links TRBV7-9 to TRBJ1-3, with 10 bases fitting TRBD1. Germline lookup yields CDR1 SEHNR and CDR2 FQNEAQ (reference sequence). Trimming at V came to 4 bases and at J to 6 bases, leaving 9 bases not matched to a gene. The CDR3 runs 16 residues. CDR3 region: CASSSSTGTGVNTIYF. CDR3 nucleotide sequence: TGTGCCAGCAGCTCCTCCACCGGGACAGGGGTAAACACCATATATTTT. The full variable domain, in which reference TRBV7-9 and TRBJ1-3 provide the parts outside the CDR3, is DTGVSQNPRHKITKRGQNVTFRCDPISEHNRLYWYRQTLGQGPEFLTYFQNEAQLEKSRLLSDRFSAERPKGSFSTLEIQRTEQGDSAMYLCASSSSTGTGVNTIYFGEGSWLTVV.

This clone was detected once. This CDR3 reads CASSLALGTQPQHF. CDR3 nucleotides: TGTGCCAGCAGCTTAGCTCTTGGGACTCAGCCCCAGCATTTT. The gene calls are TRBV7-8 and TRBJ1-5; TRBD1 might be the D (5 bases). With 0 bases removed from V and 6 bases from J, the gap between germline ends came to 9 bases. The CDR3 is made up of 14 amino acids. Germline CDR1 and CDR2: SGHVS and FQNEAQ.

The V and J genes are TRBV30 and TRBJ1-4; TRBD1 is a possible D gene (6 bases). Trimming took off 6 bases at V and 15 bases at J, with 20 bases between the two ends. The germline V gene has CDR1 GTSNPN and CDR2 SVGIG (reference sequence). The CDR3 is 12 amino acids. The CDR3 region is CACPLTGQGLFF. The CDR3 DNA reads TGTGCCTGTCCCCTCACCGGGCAGGGGTTGTTTTTT.

The rearrangement links TRBV7-9 to TRBJ1-1; 7 nucleotides line up with TRBD1. Germline values: CDR1 SEHNR, CDR2 FQNEAQ (reference sequence). The V segment lost 4 bases and the J segment 11 bases; nucleotides outside the gene matches: 7. CDR3 length: 12 residues. The DNA of the CDR3 is TGTGCCAGCAGCTCCACGGACAGGACGGCTTTCTTT. The encoded protein is CASSSTDRTAFF.

The chain links TRBV19 to TRBJ1-1; D may be TRBD1 (5 bases). Germline-derived CDR1 and CDR2 are LNHDA and SQIVND (reference sequence). The V gene lost 3 bases and the J gene lost 6 bases, with 20 bases spanning the gap. The CDR3 contains 16 residues. The CDR3 here is CASSIGQGRIPAEAFF. Here the CDR3 DNA reads TGTGCCAGTAGTATTGGTCAGGGTCGGATTCCCGCTGAAGCTTTCTTT.

V usage is TRBV19 and J usage is TRBJ1-1; no definite D call. Germline loops: CDR1 LNHDA, CDR2 SQIVND (reference sequence). This CDR3 contains 13 residues. Trimming removed 10 bases from V and 1 base from J, with 13 bases in between. The CDR3: CATNRGRNTEAFF. Here the CDR3 DNA reads TGTGCCACAAACCGCGGACGGAACACTGAAGCTTTCTTT. Full variable domain (outside the CDR3, taken from reference TRBV19 and TRBJ1-1): DGGITQSPKYLFRKEGQNVTLSCEQNLNHDAMYWYRQDPGQGLRLIYYSQIVNDFQKGDIAEGYSVSREKKESFPLTVTSAQKNPTAFYLCATNRGRNTEAFFGQGTRLTVV.

The rearrangement links TRBV5-1 to TRBJ1-1; 7 nucleotides align to TRBD1. The ends lost 4 bases at V and 7 bases at J; junction bases unmatched: 7. Germline V lookup: CDR1 SGHRS, CDR2 YFSETQ. The CDR3 consists of 13 residues. The CDR3 region has the DNA TGCGCCAGCAGCATAGACAGGGTCGGTGAAGCTTTCTTT. Translating gives CASSIDRVGEAFF.

J is TRBJ2-7 and V is TRBV5-4, with D perhaps matching TRBD1 (6 bases). Germline V CDR1 and CDR2: SGHNT, YYREEE (reference sequence). The germline V and J ends were trimmed by 3 bases and 2 bases, with 9 bases remaining between them. The CDR3 loop spans 13 amino acids. CDR3 sequence: CASSSRQAYEQYF. Here the CDR3 DNA reads TGTGCCAGCAGCTCCCGACAGGCCTACGAGCAGTACTTC.

This chain connects TRBV30 to TRBJ2-1, with unresolved D. CDR1 GTSNPN and CDR2 SVGIG come from the germline V gene (reference sequence). The ends were cut back, 7 bases at V and 2 bases at J, with 12 bases in the middle. The CDR3 length is 13 residues. CDR3 DNA: TGTGCCTTGGACCGAATTCCCTACAATGAGCAGTTCTTC. It specifies CALDRIPYNEQFF. The variable domain in full, with the rest retrieved from reference TRBV30 and TRBJ2-1, is SQTIHQWPATLVQPVGSPLSLECTVEGTSNPNLYWYRQAAGRGLQLLFYSVGIGQISSEVPQNLSASRPQDRQFILSSKKLLLSDSGFYLCALDRIPYNEQFFGPGTRLTVL.

V gene TRBV18 combines with J gene TRBJ1-3; no clear D. V was pared by 4 bases and J by 2 bases, with 15 bases between. Germline CDR1 KGHSH, CDR2 LQKENI. The CDR3 sequence is 16 residues long. CDR3 region: CASSQSTGKAGNTIYF. DNA for the CDR3: TGTGCCAGCTCACAGTCGACGGGGAAGGCTGGAAACACCATATATTTT.

This clone was seen just once. The chain links TRBV2 to TRBJ2-3; the D gene is possibly TRBD2 (5 bases). V lost 7 bases to trimming and J lost 10 bases, with 15 bases between them. CDR3 length: 12 residues. The germline V gene encodes CDR1 SNHLY and CDR2 FYNNEI. CDR3 in DNA: TGTGCCAGCACAAATCTAGCAGAGGCGCAGTATTTT. Its translation: CASTNLAEAQYF.